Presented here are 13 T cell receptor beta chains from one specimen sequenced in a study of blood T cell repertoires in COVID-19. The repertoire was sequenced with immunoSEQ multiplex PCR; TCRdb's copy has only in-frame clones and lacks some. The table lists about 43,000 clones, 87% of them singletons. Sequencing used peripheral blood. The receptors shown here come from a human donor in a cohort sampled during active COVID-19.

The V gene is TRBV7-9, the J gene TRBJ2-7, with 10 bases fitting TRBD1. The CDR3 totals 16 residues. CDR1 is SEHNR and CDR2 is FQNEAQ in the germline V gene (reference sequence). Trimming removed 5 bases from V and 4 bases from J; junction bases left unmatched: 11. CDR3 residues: CASSPGTGQGIYEQYF. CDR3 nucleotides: TGTGCCAGCAGCCCGGGGACGGGACAGGGGATTTACGAGCAGTACTTC.

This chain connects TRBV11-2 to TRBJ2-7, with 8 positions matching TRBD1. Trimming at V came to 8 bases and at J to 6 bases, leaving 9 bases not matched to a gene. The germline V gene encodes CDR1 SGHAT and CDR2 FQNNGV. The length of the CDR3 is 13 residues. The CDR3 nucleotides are TGTGCCAGCGGGACGGACAGGGAAGCCGAGCAGTACTTC. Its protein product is CASGTDREAEQYF.

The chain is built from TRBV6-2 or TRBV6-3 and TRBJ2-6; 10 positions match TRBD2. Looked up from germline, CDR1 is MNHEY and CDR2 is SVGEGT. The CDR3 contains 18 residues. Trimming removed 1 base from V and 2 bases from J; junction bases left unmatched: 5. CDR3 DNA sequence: TGTGCCAGCAGTTACTTCAGCGGGAGGGCCCCTGGGGCCAACGTCCTGACTTTC. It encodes CASSYFSGRAPGANVLTF.

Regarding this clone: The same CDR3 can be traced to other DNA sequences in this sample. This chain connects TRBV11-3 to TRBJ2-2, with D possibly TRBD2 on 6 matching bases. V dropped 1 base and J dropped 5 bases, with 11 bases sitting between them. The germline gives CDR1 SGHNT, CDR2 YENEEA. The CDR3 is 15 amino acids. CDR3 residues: CASSLAGVATGELFF. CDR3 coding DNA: TGTGCCAGCAGCTTAGCGGGAGTAGCTACCGGGGAGCTGTTTTTT.

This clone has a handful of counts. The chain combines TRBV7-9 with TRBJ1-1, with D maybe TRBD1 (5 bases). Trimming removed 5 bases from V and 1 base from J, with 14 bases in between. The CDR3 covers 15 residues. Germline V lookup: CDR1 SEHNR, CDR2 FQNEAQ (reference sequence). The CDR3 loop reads CASSKWGRENTEAFF. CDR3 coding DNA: TGTGCCAGCAGCAAGTGGGGCAGGGAGAACACTGAAGCTTTCTTT.

CDR3 nucleotides: TGCAGTGCTAGTCTTTACGTCGCTAGCGGGTCGGAAGTCTACGAGCAGTACTTC. Translation: CSASLYVASGSEVYEQYF. The rearrangement links TRBV20-1 to TRBJ2-7; TRBD2 matches at 8 bases. The trim removed 3 bases at V and 3 bases at J, leaving 19 bases unmatched. Germline V gene data show CDR1 as DFQATT and CDR2 as SNEGSKA (reference sequence). This CDR3 is built from 18 residues.

As DNA, the CDR3 is TGTGCCAGCAGCTTAGCCGCAGATACGCAGTATTTT. Translating it yields CASSLAADTQYF. The chain couples TRBV11-3 to TRBJ2-3; D unresolved. This CDR3 is 12 amino acids long. V lost 1 base and J lost 4, with 3 bases in between. CDR1 is SGHNT, CDR2 YENEEA, per germline.

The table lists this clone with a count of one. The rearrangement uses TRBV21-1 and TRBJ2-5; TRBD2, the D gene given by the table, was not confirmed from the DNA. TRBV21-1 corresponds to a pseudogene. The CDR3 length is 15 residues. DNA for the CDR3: TGTGCCAGCAGAACCGGGACTGGGATCGGATGGACCCAGTACTTC. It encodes CASRTGTGIGWTQYF.

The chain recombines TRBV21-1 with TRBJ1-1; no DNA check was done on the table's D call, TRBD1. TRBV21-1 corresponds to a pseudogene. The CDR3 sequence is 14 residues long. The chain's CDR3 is CASSRRHGNTEAFF. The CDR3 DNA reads TGTGCCAGCAGCCGCCGACACGGGAACACTGAAGCTTTCTTT.

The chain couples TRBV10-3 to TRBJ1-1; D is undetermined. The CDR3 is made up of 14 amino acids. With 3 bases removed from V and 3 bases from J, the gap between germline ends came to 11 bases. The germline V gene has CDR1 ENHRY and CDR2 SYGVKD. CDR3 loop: CAISEVNGDTEAFF. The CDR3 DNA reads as TGTGCCATCAGTGAAGTCAACGGGGACACTGAAGCTTTCTTT.

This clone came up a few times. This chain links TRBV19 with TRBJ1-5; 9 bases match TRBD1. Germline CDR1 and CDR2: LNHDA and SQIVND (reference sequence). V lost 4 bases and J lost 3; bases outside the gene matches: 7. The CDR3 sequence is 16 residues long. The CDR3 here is CASSRTGDSNNQPQHF. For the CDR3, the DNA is TGTGCCAGTAGTAGGACAGGGGATTCCAACAATCAGCCCCAGCATTTT.

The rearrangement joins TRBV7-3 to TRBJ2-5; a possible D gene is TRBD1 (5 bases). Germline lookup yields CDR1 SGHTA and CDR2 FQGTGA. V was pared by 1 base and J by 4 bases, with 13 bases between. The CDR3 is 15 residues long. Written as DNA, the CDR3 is TGTGCCAGCAGCTTAATGGGCAGGGCTGGAGAGACCCAGTACTTC. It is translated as CASSLMGRAGETQYF.

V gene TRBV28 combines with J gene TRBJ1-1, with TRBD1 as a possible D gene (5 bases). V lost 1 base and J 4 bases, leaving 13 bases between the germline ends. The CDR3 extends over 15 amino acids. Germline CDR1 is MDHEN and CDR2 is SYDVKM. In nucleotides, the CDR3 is TGTGCCAGCAGTTTATCTCCAGGGATGGGCACTGAAGCTTTCTTT. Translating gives CASSLSPGMGTEAFF.